The 19 T cell receptor beta chains reported below all come from one sample, sequenced in a study of T cells in Graves' hyperthyroidism and ophthalmopathy. TCR beta CDR3 sequences were amplified from RNA transcripts. Using the HTBI primer set, a first-round RT-PCR was run on the TCR CDR3. Via MiXCR, TCRdb re-called the multiplex PCR reads, giving one row per CDR3 protein. This repertoire shows about 96,000 distinct CDR3 sequences, approximately 56% found once; its top ten account for around 30%. Sequencing was performed on blood. Source of these receptors: a woman between 35 and 50 years old with Graves' hyperthyroidism.

CDR3 loop: CASSDLGRRETQYF. The CDR3 DNA reads as TGTGCCAGCAGTGACCTCGGGAGACGGGAGACCCAGTACTTC. This rearrangement joins TRBV25-1 to TRBJ2-5; a possible D gene is TRBD2 (6 bases). This CDR3 has 14 residues. CDR1 is MGHDK, CDR2 SYGVNS, per germline. Trimming left V 3 bases short and J 5 bases short, with 13 bases between. Together with reference TRBV25-1 and TRBJ2-5, the CDR3 gives the full variable domain: EADIYQTPRYLVIGTGKKITLECSQTMGHDKMYWYQQDPGMELHLIHYSYGVNSTEKGDLSSESTVSRIRTEHFPLTLESARPSHTSQYLCASSDLGRRETQYFGPGTRLLVL.

The chain employs TRBV12-3 or TRBV12-4 and TRBJ1-1; TRBD1 agrees at 8 bases. The J segment lost 6 bases and the V segment lost 5 bases, leaving 8 bases of the junction unmatched. This CDR3 region has 14 residues. CDR3 amino acids: CASSNGQGGAEAFF. The CDR3 nucleotides are TGTGCCAGCAGTAACGGACAGGGTGGGGCTGAAGCTTTCTTT.

This chain links TRBV9 with TRBJ2-3; 9 nucleotides line up with TRBD1. This CDR3 has 15 residues. Losses at the gene ends were 4 bases for V and 5 bases for J; bases not matched to a gene: 8. CDR1 and CDR2 (germline): SGDLS, YYNGEE. The CDR3 coding sequence is TGTGCCAGCAGCTTAGGGGACAGGGAGGGAGATACGCAGTATTTT. Residues: CASSLGDREGDTQYF.

This clonotype was seen more than once but under ten times. The chain carries TRBV30 and TRBJ2-5; D perhaps matches TRBD2 (5 bases). Trimming cost V 2 bases and J 5 bases, with 9 bases left between them. In germline, CDR1 is GTSNPN, CDR2 SVGIG (reference sequence). This CDR3 region has 12 residues. The CDR3 DNA reads as TGTGCCTGGAGTCGGGATGGCGAGACCCAGTACTTC. Residues: CAWSRDGETQYF.

This clonotype came up many times. The V call is TRBV7-9, the J call TRBJ2-7; weak D call: TRBD2 (5 bases). Deletions cut 3 bases from V and 2 bases from J, with 20 bases between. The germline CDR1 and CDR2 sequences are SEHNR and FQNEAQ (reference sequence). This CDR3 spans 17 amino acids. CDR3: CASSFQVGSQLAYEQYF. CDR3 DNA: TGTGCCAGCAGCTTCCAAGTAGGGAGTCAATTGGCCTACGAGCAGTACTTC.

This clonotype was counted a single time. The chain combines TRBV25-1 with TRBJ2-7, with 8 bases that match TRBD2. The CDR3 runs 12 residues. Germline V gives CDR1 MGHDK, CDR2 SYGVNS. After removal of 10 bases from V and 1 base from J, the junction contained 3 bases not matched to a gene. CDR3 protein: CATREGSYEQYF. CDR3 sequence (DNA): TGTGCCACCCGGGAGGGGTCCTACGAGCAGTACTTC.

This clonotype has a count of ten or more. V and J are TRBV5-5 and TRBJ2-5; D is undetermined. Trimming removed 0 bases at V and 0 bases at J, with 15 bases between. The CDR3 runs 17 residues. Germline loops: CDR1 SGHKS, CDR2 YYEKEE (reference sequence). This CDR3 reads CASSLGVSQPYQETQYF. Written as DNA, the CDR3 is TGTGCCAGCAGCTTGGGTGTTAGCCAACCGTACCAAGAGACCCAGTACTTC.

This clonotype was recorded a few times. V is TRBV10-3 and J is TRBJ2-5; the match to TRBD2 covers 8 bases. Germline assignment: CDR1 ENHRY and CDR2 SYGVKD. There are 13 residues in the CDR3. V shed 8 bases and J 5 bases; nucleotides not matched to a gene: 7. The CDR3 bases are TGTGCCATCGGGCAAGCGGGAGCTGAGACCCAGTACTTC. Translation: CAIGQAGAETQYF.

As concerns this clonotype: A much larger clone is a single base away; this may be a read error. J is TRBJ2-7 and V is TRBV5-5; 11 bases are shared with TRBD2. From germline, CDR1 is SGHKS and CDR2 YYEKEE (reference sequence). The CDR3 length is 18 residues. The CDR3 DNA sequence: TGTGTCAGCAGCTTAGTTTCTATAGGGACTAGCGGTGAAATAGAGCAGTACTTC. Protein sequence: CVSSLVSIGTSGEIEQYF.

This clonotype was detected ten times or more. This chain connects TRBV13 to TRBJ1-1; D possibly corresponds to TRBD1 (5 bases). Germline CDR1 and CDR2: PRHDT and FYEKMQ (reference sequence). With 0 bases removed from V and 6 bases from J, the gap between germline ends came to 8 bases. The length of the CDR3 is 13 residues. This chain's CDR3 is CASSLGLGPEAFF. The CDR3 DNA reads as TGTGCCAGCAGCTTAGGCCTGGGACCTGAAGCTTTCTTT.

This clonotype is judged medium-sized. The V call is TRBV15, the J call TRBJ1-1, with D tentatively TRBD1 (6 bases). CDR1 and CDR2 from the germline V gene are LNHNV and YYDKDF (reference sequence). V dropped 1 base and J dropped 10 bases, with 10 bases sitting between them. The length of the CDR3 is 12 residues. CDR3 protein: CATSRGRGGAFF. The CDR3 DNA reads TGTGCCACCAGCAGAGGACGAGGGGGAGCTTTCTTT.

This clonotype was seen more than once but under ten times. The chain is built from TRBV7-9 and TRBJ2-6; 12 bases fit TRBD1. Germline V gives CDR1 SEHNR, CDR2 FQNEAQ (reference sequence). The CDR3 runs 17 residues. V was pared by 1 base and J by 4 bases, with 2 bases of the junction left unmatched. Here the CDR3 reads CASSLGDRGRGANVLTF. In DNA, the CDR3 is TGTGCCAGCAGCTTAGGGGACAGGGGGCGAGGGGCCAACGTCCTGACTTTC. Full variable domain (outside the CDR3, taken from reference TRBV7-9 and TRBJ2-6): DTGVSQNPRHKITKRGQNVTFRCDPISEHNRLYWYRQTLGQGPEFLTYFQNEAQLEKSRLLSDRFSAERPKGSFSTLEIQRTEQGDSAMYLCASSLGDRGRGANVLTFGAGSRLTVL.

This clonotype has ten or more counts. V and J are TRBV6-6 and TRBJ2-5; unclear D gene. V dropped 0 bases and J dropped 3 bases, with 5 bases sitting between them. This CDR3 contains 13 residues. Germline V gives CDR1 MNHNY, CDR2 SVGAGI (reference sequence). CDR3: CASSYSFKETQYF. CDR3 nucleotides: TGTGCCAGCAGTTACTCGTTTAAAGAGACCCAGTACTTC.

J is TRBJ2-5 and V is TRBV7-3; possibly TRBD1 or TRBD2 for D (5 bases each). Trimming stripped 5 bases from V and 5 bases from J, with 15 bases between. CDR1 and CDR2 (germline): SGHTA, FQGTGA. The CDR3 runs 14 residues. The CDR3 region is CASSLGLGDETQYF. DNA of the CDR3: TGTGCCAGCAGCCTCGGCCTGGGGGACGAGACCCAGTACTTC.

The genes are TRBV15 and TRBJ2-7; 11 nucleotides match TRBD2. V was pared by 5 bases and J by 6 bases, with 6 bases of the junction left unmatched. Germline CDR1 LNHNV, CDR2 YYDKDF (reference sequence). This CDR3 spans 14 amino acids. The CDR3 reads CATSPPTSGVEQYF. CDR3 coding DNA: TGTGCCACCAGCCCGCCGACTAGCGGGGTCGAGCAGTACTTC.

This clonotype was picked up many times. The J gene is TRBJ2-3, the V gene TRBV29-1; D remains unclear. V lost 4 bases to trimming and J lost 6 bases, with 11 bases between them. This CDR3 spans 12 amino acids. Per germline, CDR1 SQVTM and CDR2 ANQGSEA. CDR3 DNA: TGCAGCGTTGCGGATCAAAGCGATACGCAGTATTTT. Translating it yields CSVADQSDTQYF.

The chain recombines TRBV9 with TRBJ2-7; TRBD1 aligns across 7 bases. With 3 bases clipped from V and 2 bases from J, the junction kept 5 bases outside the gene matches. The germline CDR1 and CDR2 sequences are SGDLS and YYNGEE. The CDR3 loop spans 14 amino acids. The CDR3 DNA follows: TGTGCCAGCAGCGCCCGGGACAGACCCTACGAGCAGTACTTC. Translated: CASSARDRPYEQYF.

The chain is built from TRBV20-1 and TRBJ2-6, with D perhaps TRBD1 (6 bases). The CDR3 has 16 residues. Trimming shortened V by 6 bases and J by 1 base, and 16 bases separated the two germline ends. Germline CDR1 is DFQATT and CDR2 is SNEGSKA (reference sequence). CDR3 DNA sequence: TGCAGTGCCTCACAGGGTGGCGGATCTGGGGCCAACGTCCTGACTTTC. Encoded protein: CSASQGGGSGANVLTF.

V gene TRBV10-3 combines with J gene TRBJ2-7; TRBD2 agrees at 9 bases. The V segment lost 6 bases and the J segment 0 bases; nucleotides outside the gene matches: 9. Germline loops: CDR1 ENHRY, CDR2 SYGVKD. CDR3 size: 16 residues. The CDR3 region is CAIRETTSGHSYEQYF. DNA for the CDR3: TGTGCCATCAGAGAAACAACTAGCGGGCACTCCTACGAGCAGTACTTC.